This T cell receptor beta chain was sequenced during a study of blood T cells in healthy people across ages. Study-wide points: Unsorted PBMC input precluded a conclusive naive versus antigen-experienced comparison. Investigators treated diversity estimates from one million T cells as underestimates. The study found more naive CD4+ cells and higher diversity in long-lived than aged donors.

Germline V CDR1 and CDR2: MNHEY, SMNVEV (reference sequence). V lost 3 bases and J 4 bases, leaving 13 bases between the germline ends. The CDR3 length is 14 residues. This clonotype was counted between two and nine times. Its antigen remains unknown. Combining a sample-barcoded 5' primer with a J-beta primer mix, a second PCR ran for about 6 to 11 cycles. TCRdb itself ran the 5' RACE reads through MiXCR, one entry per CDR3 protein. In the table there are fewer than 2 million distinct CDR3 sequences, 39% of which are singletons. The TCR sequence derives from a human donor in good health. Source material: blood. The chain combines TRBV27 with TRBJ2-7; D is ambiguous. The CDR3 nucleotides are TGTGCCAGCAGTTTGGTCTCCGAGAGTTACGAGCAGTACTTC. Its protein product is CASSLVSESYEQYF.